A selection of T cell receptor beta chains follows, all from one sample in a study of T cells in Graves' hyperthyroidism and ophthalmopathy. TCRdb re-called the multiplex PCR reads with MiXCR, one entry per CDR3 protein. The sample shows fewer than 400,000 distinct CDR3 sequences, roughly 25% of them seen only once. The sequenced material came from blood. The receptor set was obtained from a man aged 50-59 years with Graves' hyperthyroidism. Each CDR3 is given with its conserved first and last residue. D genes are given only for firm matches. Clone sizes are given selectively: once, few, many, or a class where the clone is expanded.

len	v_gene	abundance	j_gene	d_gene	CDR3nt	CDR3aa
15	TRBV9	many	TRBJ2-1	TRBD2	TGTGCCAGCAGCGTAGCGCTAGCGGGAATGGATGAGCAGTTCTTC	CASSVALAGMDEQFF
14	TRBV27	few	TRBJ1-5	TRBD1	TGTGCCAGCAGTTGGCAGGGGGGAGGTCAGCCCCAGCATTTT	CASSWQGGGQPQHF
16	TRBV19	-	TRBJ2-2	TRBD2	TGTGCCAGTAGTATTTTGGGCGGGAGTGGATTCGGGGAGCTGTTTTTT	CASSILGGSGFGELFF
12	TRBV6-1	-	TRBJ2-2	-	TGTGCCAGCAGTCAGGGAGGCGGGGAGCTGTTTTTT	CASSQGGGELFF
15	TRBV29-1	few	TRBJ2-7	TRBD1	TGCAGCGGGTGGGTCGCGAGGACAGGGGGTTACGAGCAGTACTTC	CSGWVARTGGYEQYF
15	TRBV5-1	-	TRBJ1-5	-	TGCGCCAGCAGCTTGGGTTGGGGAAACAATCAGCCCCAGCATTTT	CASSLGWGNNQPQHF
12	TRBV20-1	many	TRBJ2-1	TRBD1	TGCAGTGCTAGCCAGGGGGTGGTTGAGCAGTTCTTC	CSASQGVVEQFF
14	TRBV2	many	TRBJ2-5	-	TGTGCCAGCAGTCAACAGGGGAGGGGAGAGACCCAGTACTTC	CASSQQGRGETQYF
15	TRBV3-1	-	TRBJ2-1	TRBD2	TGTGCCAGCAGCGCCGGGGGGGCCAGCTACAATGAGCAGTTCTTC	CASSAGGASYNEQFF
14	TRBV28	few	TRBJ2-1	-	TGTGCCAGCAGTCCTGTAAATTCCTACAATGAGCAGTTCTTC	CASSPVNSYNEQFF
14	TRBV5-1	-	TRBJ2-5	-	TGCGCCAGCAGCTTGGGACCTACGCAAGAGACCCAGTACTTC	CASSLGPTQETQYF
15	TRBV30	few	TRBJ2-5	-	TGTGCCTTCTCGCTAGGGGACAAGTACCAAGAGACCCAGTACTTC	CAFSLGDKYQETQYF
11	TRBV6-1	-	TRBJ2-7	-	TGTGCCAGCAGTTCTGGGCTCGAGCAGTACTTC	CASSSGLEQYF
15	TRBV28	many	TRBJ1-1	-	TGTGCCAGCAGTTTTCTCAGGGCGCGATACACTGAAGCTTTCTTT	CASSFLRARYTEAFF
17	TRBV2	-	TRBJ1-1	-	TGTGCCAGCAGTGTTGTCCAGGGGAGGGGACTGAACACTGAAGCTTTCTTT	CASSVVQGRGLNTEAFF
15	TRBV3-1	-	TRBJ2-3	-	TGTGCCAGCAGCCGTTGGCGCGGACACACAGATACGCAGTATTTT	CASSRWRGHTDTQYF
14	TRBV5-1	-	TRBJ2-1	-	TGCGCCAGCAGGGTTGGAATTACCTACAATGAGCAGTTCTTC	CASRVGITYNEQFF
15	TRBV20-1	-	TRBJ1-4	TRBD1	TGCAGTGCTGCAGTTCTAGGACAGGGCGCAGAAAAACTGTTTTTT	CSAAVLGQGAEKLFF
13	TRBV11-3	-	TRBJ2-1	-	TGTGCCAGCAGCTTCGGCGAAGTCAATGAGCAGTTCTTC	CASSFGEVNEQFF
13	TRBV18	few	TRBJ2-7	-	TGTGCCAGCTCACCAGGAGCGGACTACGAGCAGTACTTC	CASSPGADYEQYF
15	TRBV20-1	many	TRBJ1-2	-	TGCAGTGCTAGAGAGGGGGCATCCACTAACTATGGCTACACCTTC	CSAREGASTNYGYTF
15	TRBV9	-	TRBJ2-1	TRBD2	TGTGCCAGCAGCGTATCCGGGAGGTCCCACAATGAGCAGTTCTTC	CASSVSGRSHNEQFF
11	TRBV5-6	-	TRBJ2-7	-	TGTGCCAGCAGCTTGGAGGCTCAGCAGTACTTC	CASSLEAQQYF
15	TRBV27	few	TRBJ2-2	-	TGTGCCAGCAGTTTTGGGCCTACGGGTACCGGGGAGCTGTTTTTT	CASSFGPTGTGELFF
12	TRBV20-1	few	TRBJ2-5	-	TGCAGTGCTGGGGGGAGTGAAGAGACCCAGTACTTC	CSAGGSEETQYF
17	TRBV3-1	few	TRBJ2-7	-	TGTGCCAGCAGCCCCGTCTCTGCTAGAGCGTGGTCCTACGAGCAGTACTTC	CASSPVSARAWSYEQYF
15	TRBV20-1	-	TRBJ2-1	-	TGCAGTGCTAGAGACCACGACGCGCTCTACAATGAGCAGTTCTTC	CSARDHDALYNEQFF
13	TRBV20-1	-	TRBJ1-5	-	TGCAGTGCTGGTGGGCGGAATTATCAGCCCCAGCATTTT	CSAGGRNYQPQHF
16	TRBV29-1	many	TRBJ2-5	-	TGCAGCGTTGAGGGAAGGGGGGGAGCTATACAAGAGACCCAGTACTTC	CSVEGRGGAIQETQYF
16	TRBV9	many	TRBJ2-5	TRBD2	TGTGCCAGCAGCCCGCGGATGGCGGGAGCCGGCGAGACCCAGTACTTC	CASSPRMAGAGETQYF
13	TRBV5-1	many	TRBJ1-1	-	TGCGCCAGCAGGGACGGTTTGAACACTGAAGCTTTCTTT	CASRDGLNTEAFF
13	TRBV20-1	many	TRBJ2-5	TRBD1	TGCAGTGCTAGACGGGACAGCCAAGAGACCCAGTACTTC	CSARRDSQETQYF
14	TRBV27	-	TRBJ1-6	TRBD1	TGTGCCAGCAGTTACAGGGGGCAGAATTCACCCCTCCACTTT	CASSYRGQNSPLHF
14	TRBV15	-	TRBJ2-7	TRBD2	TGTGCCTCCTCGCAAATAGCGGGAGGGAACGAGCAGTACTTC	CASSQIAGGNEQYF
16	TRBV5-4	few	TRBJ2-1	-	TGTGCCAGCAGCCTGCCCCCGGCAGGGGCGACTGGTGAGCAGTTCTTC	CASSLPPAGATGEQFF
13	TRBV7-9	-	TRBJ2-3	-	TGTGCCAGCAGCCTGGACGGGGGAGATACGCAGTATTTT	CASSLDGGDTQYF
13	TRBV20-1	many	TRBJ2-7	TRBD2	TGCAGTGCTCTATTAGCGGGAGGGGGCGAGCAGTACTTC	CSALLAGGGEQYF
15	TRBV28	many	TRBJ2-7	TRBD1	TGTGCCAGCCGGATTGGGGGACAGAGCTCCTACGAGCAGTACTTC	CASRIGGQSSYEQYF
15	TRBV28	-	TRBJ1-5	-	TGTGCCAGCAGTGGGGGACCTCTCTCATATCAGCCCCAGCATTTT	CASSGGPLSYQPQHF
16	TRBV20-1	-	TRBJ2-3	TRBD2	TGCAGTGCTAGGGAGGGGTTAGCGGGGAGCACAGATACGCGGTATTTT	CSAREGLAGSTDTRYF
13	TRBV27	once	TRBJ2-2	-	TGTGCCAGCAGCGAACACAACACCGGGGAGCTGTTTTTT	CASSEHNTGELFF
14	TRBV27	-	TRBJ2-7	TRBD2	TGTGCCAGCGCCCGGCGGGAGCCCATCTACGAGCAGTACTTC	CASARREPIYEQYF
15	TRBV4-2	-	TRBJ2-5	-	TGTGCCAGCAGCCAAGATCGCGGGGCGTCCCAGACCCAGTACTTC	CASSQDRGASQTQYF
14	TRBV7-9	-	TRBJ2-7	-	TGTGCCAGCAGCTCGTCAGGGGTACACTACGAGCAGTACTTC	CASSSSGVHYEQYF